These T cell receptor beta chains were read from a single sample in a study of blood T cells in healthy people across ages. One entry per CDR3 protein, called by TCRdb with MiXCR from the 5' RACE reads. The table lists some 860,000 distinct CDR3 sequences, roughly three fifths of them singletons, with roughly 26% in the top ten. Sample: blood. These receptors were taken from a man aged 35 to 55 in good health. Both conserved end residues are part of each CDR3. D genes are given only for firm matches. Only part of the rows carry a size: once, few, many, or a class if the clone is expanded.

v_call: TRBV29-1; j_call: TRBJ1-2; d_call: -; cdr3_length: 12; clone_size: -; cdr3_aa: CSVETRDYGYTF; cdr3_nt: TGCAGCGTTGAAACCAGGGACTATGGCTACACCTTC
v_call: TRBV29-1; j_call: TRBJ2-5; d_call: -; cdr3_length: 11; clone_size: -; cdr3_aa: CSLQGRETQYF; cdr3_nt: TGCAGTCTACAGGGTAGGGAGACCCAGTACTTC
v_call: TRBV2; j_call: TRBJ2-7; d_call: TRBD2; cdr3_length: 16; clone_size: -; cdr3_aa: CASSDFGGGRSYEQYF; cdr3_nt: TGTGCCAGCAGTGATTTCGGCGGGGGGCGTTCCTACGAGCAGTACTTC
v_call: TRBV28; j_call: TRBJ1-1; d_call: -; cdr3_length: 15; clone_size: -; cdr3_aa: CASSLDRGMNTEAFF; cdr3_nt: TGTGCCAGCAGTTTAGATCGGGGGATGAACACTGAAGCTTTCTTT
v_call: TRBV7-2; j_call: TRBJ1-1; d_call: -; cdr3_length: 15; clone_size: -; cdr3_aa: CASSTRQTLNTEAFF; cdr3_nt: TGTGCCAGCAGCACCCGACAAACTTTGAACACTGAAGCTTTCTTT
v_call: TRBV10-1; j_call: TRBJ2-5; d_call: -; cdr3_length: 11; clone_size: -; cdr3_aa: CASRERKTQYF; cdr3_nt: TGCGCCAGCAGGGAACGGAAGACCCAGTACTTC
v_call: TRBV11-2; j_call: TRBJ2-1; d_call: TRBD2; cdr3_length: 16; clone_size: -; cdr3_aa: CASSSKPGLAKNEQFF; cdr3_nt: TGTGCCAGCAGCTCGAAGCCGGGACTAGCGAAGAATGAGCAGTTCTTC
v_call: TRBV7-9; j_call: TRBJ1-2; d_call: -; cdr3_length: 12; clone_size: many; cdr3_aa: CASSSDNYGYTF; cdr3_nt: TGTGCCAGCAGCTCGGACAACTATGGCTACACCTTC
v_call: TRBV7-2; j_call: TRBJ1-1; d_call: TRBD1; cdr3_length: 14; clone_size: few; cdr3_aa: CASSLVAGGVEAFF; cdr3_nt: TGTGCCAGCAGCTTAGTGGCAGGGGGAGTTGAAGCTTTCTTT
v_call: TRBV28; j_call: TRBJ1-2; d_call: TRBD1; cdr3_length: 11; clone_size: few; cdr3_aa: CALRGVGGYTF; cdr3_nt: TGTGCCCTCAGGGGGGTAGGCGGCTACACCTTC
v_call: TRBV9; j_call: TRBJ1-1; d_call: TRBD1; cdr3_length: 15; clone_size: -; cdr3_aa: CASSDGQGRKGEAFF; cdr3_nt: TGTGCCAGCAGCGACGGACAGGGGCGTAAGGGTGAAGCTTTCTTT
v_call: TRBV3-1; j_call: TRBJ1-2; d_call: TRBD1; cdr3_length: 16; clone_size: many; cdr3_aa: CASSQVGDSWEYGYTF; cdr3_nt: TGTGCCAGCAGCCAAGTGGGGGACAGCTGGGAATATGGCTACACCTTC
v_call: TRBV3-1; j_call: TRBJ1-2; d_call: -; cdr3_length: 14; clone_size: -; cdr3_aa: CASSQEDRRRGYTF; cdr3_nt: TGTGCCAGCAGCCAAGAGGATAGGCGTCGGGGCTACACCTTC
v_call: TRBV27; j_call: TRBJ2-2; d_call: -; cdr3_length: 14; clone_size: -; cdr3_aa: CASTTVGNTGELFF; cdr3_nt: TGTGCCAGCACAACGGTGGGGAACACCGGGGAGCTGTTTTTT
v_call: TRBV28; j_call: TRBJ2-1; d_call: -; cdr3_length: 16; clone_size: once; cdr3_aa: CASRFGGRGSYNEQFF; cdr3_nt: TGTGCCAGCAGGTTCGGGGGCCGCGGCTCCTACAATGAGCAGTTCTTC
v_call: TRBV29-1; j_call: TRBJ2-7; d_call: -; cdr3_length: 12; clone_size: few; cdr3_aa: CSVAVGVYEQYF; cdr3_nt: TGCAGCGTCGCGGTTGGGGTTTACGAGCAGTACTTC
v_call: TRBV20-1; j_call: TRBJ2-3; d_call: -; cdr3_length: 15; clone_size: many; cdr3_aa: CSARDLGPESDTQYF; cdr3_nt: TGCAGTGCTAGAGATCTGGGCCCCGAGTCAGATACGCAGTATTTT
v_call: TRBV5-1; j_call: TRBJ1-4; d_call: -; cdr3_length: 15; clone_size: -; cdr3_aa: CASSLMEGRREKLFF; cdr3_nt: TGCGCCAGCAGCTTAATGGAGGGAAGAAGAGAAAAACTGTTTTTT
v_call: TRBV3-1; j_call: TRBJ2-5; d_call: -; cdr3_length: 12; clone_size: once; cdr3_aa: CASSQVIETQYF; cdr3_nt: TGTGCCAGCAGCCAAGTAATAGAGACCCAGTACTTC
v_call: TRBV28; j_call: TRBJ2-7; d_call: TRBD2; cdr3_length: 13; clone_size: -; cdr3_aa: CASKGLAPYEQYF; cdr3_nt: TGTGCCAGCAAGGGACTAGCTCCCTACGAGCAGTACTTC
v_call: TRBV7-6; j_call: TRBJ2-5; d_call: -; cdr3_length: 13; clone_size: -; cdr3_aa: CASRGGFQETQYF; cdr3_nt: TGTGCCAGCAGGGGAGGCTTCCAAGAGACCCAGTACTTC
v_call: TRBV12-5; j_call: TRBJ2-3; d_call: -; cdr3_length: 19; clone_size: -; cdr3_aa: CASGRFKLSSQNSTDTQYF; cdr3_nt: TGTGCTAGTGGCCGCTTCAAGTTATCGTCCCAAAATAGCACAGATACGCAGTATTTT
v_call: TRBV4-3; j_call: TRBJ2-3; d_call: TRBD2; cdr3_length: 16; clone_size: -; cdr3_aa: CASSRSTGLARDTQYF; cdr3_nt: TGCGCCAGCAGCCGCTCAACGGGACTAGCTCGAGATACGCAGTATTTT
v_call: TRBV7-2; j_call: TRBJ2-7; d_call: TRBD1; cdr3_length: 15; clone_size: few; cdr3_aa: CASSTGTGLVYEQYF; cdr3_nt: TGTGCCAGCAGCACAGGGACAGGTTTGGTATACGAGCAGTACTTC
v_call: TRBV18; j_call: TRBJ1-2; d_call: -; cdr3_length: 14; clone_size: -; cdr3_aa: CASSPLGASYGYTF; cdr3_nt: TGTGCCAGCTCACCTTTGGGGGCGAGCTATGGCTACACCTTC
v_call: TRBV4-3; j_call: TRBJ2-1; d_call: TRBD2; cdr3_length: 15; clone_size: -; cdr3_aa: CASSQYSGSVNEQFF; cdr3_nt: TGCGCCAGCAGCCAATATAGCGGGAGTGTGAATGAGCAGTTCTTC
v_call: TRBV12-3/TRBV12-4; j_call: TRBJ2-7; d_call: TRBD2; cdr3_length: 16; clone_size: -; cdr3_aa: CASSPAASGRFYEQYF; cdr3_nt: TGTGCCAGCAGTCCCGCTGCTAGCGGGAGGTTCTACGAGCAGTACTTC
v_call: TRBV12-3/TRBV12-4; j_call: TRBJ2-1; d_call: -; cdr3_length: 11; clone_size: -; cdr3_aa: CASSSGELQFF; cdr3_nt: TGTGCCAGCTCGTCGGGGGAACTGCAGTTCTTC
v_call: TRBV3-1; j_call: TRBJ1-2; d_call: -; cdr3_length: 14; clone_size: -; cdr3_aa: CASSHRQNTYGYTF; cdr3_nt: TGTGCCAGCAGCCACCGGCAGAATACCTATGGCTACACCTTC
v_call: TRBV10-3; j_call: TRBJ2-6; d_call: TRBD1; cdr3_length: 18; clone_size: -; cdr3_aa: CAIKDKLQGSTGANVLTF; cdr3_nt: TGTGCCATCAAGGACAAGTTACAGGGGTCGACTGGGGCCAACGTCCTGACTTTC
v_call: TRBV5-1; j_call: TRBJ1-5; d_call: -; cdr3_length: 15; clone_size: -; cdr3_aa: CASSLNSDSNQPQHF; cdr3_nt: TGCGCCAGCAGCCTGAATTCGGATAGCAATCAGCCCCAGCATTTT
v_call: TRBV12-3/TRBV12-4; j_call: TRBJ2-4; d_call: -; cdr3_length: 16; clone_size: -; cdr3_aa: CASSLALIAGRNIQYF; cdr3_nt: TGTGCCAGCAGTTTAGCGCTCATCGCAGGGAGAAACATTCAGTACTTC
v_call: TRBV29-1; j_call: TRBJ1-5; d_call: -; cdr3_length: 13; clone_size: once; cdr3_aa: CSVSEMGNQPQHF; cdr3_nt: TGCAGCGTTTCTGAGATGGGGAATCAGCCCCAGCATTTT
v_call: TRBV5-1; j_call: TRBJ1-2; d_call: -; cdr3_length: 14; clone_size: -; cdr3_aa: CASSQESGLDGYTF; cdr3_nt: TGCGCCAGCAGCCAAGAATCCGGTTTGGATGGCTACACCTTC
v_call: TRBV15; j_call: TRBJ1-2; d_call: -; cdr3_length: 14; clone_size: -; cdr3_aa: CATSRGSGNYGYTF; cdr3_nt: TGTGCCACCAGCAGAGGATCGGGGAACTATGGCTACACCTTC
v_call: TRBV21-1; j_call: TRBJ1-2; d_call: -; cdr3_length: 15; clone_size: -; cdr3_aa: CASSKLGREDYGYTF; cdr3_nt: TGTGCCAGCAGCAAACTCGGGAGGGAGGACTATGGCTACACCTTC
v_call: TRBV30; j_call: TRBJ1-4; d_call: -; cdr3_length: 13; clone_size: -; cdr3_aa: CAWRGGASEKLFF; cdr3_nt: TGTGCCTGGAGAGGGGGGGCTAGTGAAAAACTGTTTTTT
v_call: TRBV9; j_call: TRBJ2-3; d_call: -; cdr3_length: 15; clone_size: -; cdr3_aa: CASSPSTSGSDTQYF; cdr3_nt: TGTGCCAGCAGCCCGTCGACTAGTGGATCAGATACGCAGTATTTT
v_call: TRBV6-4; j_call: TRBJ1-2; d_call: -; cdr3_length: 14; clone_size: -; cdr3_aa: CASSDSRGADGYTF; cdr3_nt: TGTGCCAGCAGTGACTCGAGGGGGGCGGATGGCTACACCTTC
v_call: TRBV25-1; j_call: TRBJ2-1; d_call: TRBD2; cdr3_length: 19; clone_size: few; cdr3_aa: CASSEYKDRSSGSFYEQFF; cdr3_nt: TGTGCCAGCAGTGAATATAAGGACAGATCGAGCGGGAGTTTCTATGAGCAGTTCTTC
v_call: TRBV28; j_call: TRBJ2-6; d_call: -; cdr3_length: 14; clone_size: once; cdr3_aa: CASSQTPGANVLTF; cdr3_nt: TGTGCCAGCAGTCAAACCCCTGGGGCCAACGTCCTGACTTTC
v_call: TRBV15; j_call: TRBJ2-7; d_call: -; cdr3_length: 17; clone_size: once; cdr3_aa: CTTSRHRTLTKTYEQYF; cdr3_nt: TGTACCACCAGCAGACATAGGACACTAACTAAAACCTACGAGCAGTACTTC
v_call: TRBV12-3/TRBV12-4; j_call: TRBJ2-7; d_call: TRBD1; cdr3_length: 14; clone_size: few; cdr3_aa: CASRNGTGYYEQYF; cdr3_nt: TGTGCCAGCAGGAACGGGACAGGGTACTACGAGCAGTACTTC
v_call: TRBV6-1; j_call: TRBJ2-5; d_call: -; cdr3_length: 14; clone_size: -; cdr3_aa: CASSDWGGEETQYF; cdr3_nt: TGTGCCAGCAGTGATTGGGGGGGCGAAGAGACCCAGTACTTC